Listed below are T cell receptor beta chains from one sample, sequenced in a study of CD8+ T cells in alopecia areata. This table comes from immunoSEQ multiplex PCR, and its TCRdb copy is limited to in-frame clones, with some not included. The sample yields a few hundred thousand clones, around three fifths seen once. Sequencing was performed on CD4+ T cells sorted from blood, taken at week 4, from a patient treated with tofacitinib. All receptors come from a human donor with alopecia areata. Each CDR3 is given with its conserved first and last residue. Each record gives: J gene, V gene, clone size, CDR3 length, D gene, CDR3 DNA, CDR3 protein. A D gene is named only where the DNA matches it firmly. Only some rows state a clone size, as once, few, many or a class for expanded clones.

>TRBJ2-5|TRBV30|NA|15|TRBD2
TGTGCCTGGAGCAAAAGGGAGACTAGCGTAAAGACCCAGTACTTC
CAWSKRETSVKTQYF
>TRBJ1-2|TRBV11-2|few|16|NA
TGTGCCAGCAGCTTAGATCTCACAGGTGCAGGGTCCGGCTACACCTTC
CASSLDLTGAGSGYTF
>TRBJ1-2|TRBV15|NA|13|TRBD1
TGTGCCACCAGCACCGGGACAGGGGTTGGCTACACCTTC
CATSTGTGVGYTF
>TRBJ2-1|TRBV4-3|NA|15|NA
TGCGCCAGCAGCCAAGGAAGGTGGGGTCGGAATGAGCAGTTCTTC
CASSQGRWGRNEQFF
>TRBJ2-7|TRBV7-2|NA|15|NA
TGTGCCAGCAGCTTAGACCACGGTGGGGGCTACGAGCAGTACTTC
CASSLDHGGGYEQYF
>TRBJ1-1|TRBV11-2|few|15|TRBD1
TGTGCCAGCAGCCGGGTGGGACAGGGGTACACTGAAGCTTTCTTT
CASSRVGQGYTEAFF
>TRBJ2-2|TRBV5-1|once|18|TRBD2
TGCGCCAGCAGCCCCGGACTAGCGGGGGGAATAAACACCGGGGAGCTGTTTTTT
CASSPGLAGGINTGELFF
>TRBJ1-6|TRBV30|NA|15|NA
TGTGCCTGGAGTCTGAGACTCCTCAATAATTCACCCCTCCACTTT
CAWSLRLLNNSPLHF
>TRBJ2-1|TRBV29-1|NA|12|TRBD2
TGCAGCTTCAGCGGGGGGGCCTATGAGCAGTTCTTC
CSFSGGAYEQFF
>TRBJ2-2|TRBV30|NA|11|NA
TGTGCCTGGCGGGCGGCCGGGGAGCTGTTTTTT
CAWRAAGELFF
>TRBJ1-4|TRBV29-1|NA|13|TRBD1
TGCAGCGTCCGAGGGGGCGCGGGAGAAAAACTGTTTTTT
CSVRGGAGEKLFF
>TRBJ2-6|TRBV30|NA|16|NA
TGTGCCTGGAGAACAGGTGATTTCTCTGGGGCCAACGTCCTGACTTTC
CAWRTGDFSGANVLTF
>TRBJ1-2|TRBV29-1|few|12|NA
TGCAGCGTCGAACGGAGTCACTATGGCTACACCTTC
CSVERSHYGYTF
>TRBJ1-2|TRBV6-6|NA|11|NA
TGTGCCACCGTTAAAGAGGTTGGCTACACCTTC
CATVKEVGYTF
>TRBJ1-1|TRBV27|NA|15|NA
TGTGCCAGCAGTTTTACGAGGGAGATGAACACTGAAGCTTTCTTT
CASSFTREMNTEAFF
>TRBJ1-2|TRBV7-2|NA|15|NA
TGTGCCAGCAGCGGTGTGGGGGGCGGTTATGGAGGCTACACCTTC
CASSGVGGGYGGYTF
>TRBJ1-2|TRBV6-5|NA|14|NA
TGTGCCAGCAGCGAAGTCGACAAAAACTATGGCTACACCTTC
CASSEVDKNYGYTF
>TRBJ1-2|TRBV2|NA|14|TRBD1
TGTGCCAGCAGTGAAGAATCACAGGGGAGCGGCTACACCTTC
CASSEESQGSGYTF
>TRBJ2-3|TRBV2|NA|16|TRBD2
TGTGCCAGCAGTGGAAGGACTAGCGGGGGCACAGATACGCAGTATTTT
CASSGRTSGGTDTQYF
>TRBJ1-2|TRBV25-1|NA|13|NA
TGTGCCAGCAGTGAAGATCGGTACTATGGCTACACCTTC
CASSEDRYYGYTF
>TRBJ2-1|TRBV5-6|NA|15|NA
TGTGCCAGCAGCTCCTACAGGGGAGGCCACAATGAGCAGTTCTTC
CASSSYRGGHNEQFF
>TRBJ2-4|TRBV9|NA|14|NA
TGTGCCAGCAGCGTAGCTAGCGTGGGTGGCATTCAGTACTTC
CASSVASVGGIQYF
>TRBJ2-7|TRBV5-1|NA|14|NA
TGCGCCAGCAGCTTGGAGGTCAGTTCCTACGAGCAGTACTTC
CASSLEVSSYEQYF
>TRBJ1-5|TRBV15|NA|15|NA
TGTGCCACCAGCAGATCTCTGGAGAGCAATCAGCCCCAGCATTTT
CATSRSLESNQPQHF
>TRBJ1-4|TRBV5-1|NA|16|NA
TGCGCCAGCAGCCTGGACAGCTTTACAACTAATGAAAAACTGTTTTTT
CASSLDSFTTNEKLFF
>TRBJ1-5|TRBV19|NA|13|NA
TGTGCCAGTAGGAGAGGGGCGAATCAGCCCCAGCATTTT
CASRRGANQPQHF
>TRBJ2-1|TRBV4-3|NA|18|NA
TGCGCCAGCAGCCAAGAGATCGGGGGGCCGAGCTCCTACAATGAGCAGTTCTTC
CASSQEIGGPSSYNEQFF
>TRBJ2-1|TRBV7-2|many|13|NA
TGTGCCAGCAGCTTAGGGCAATACAATGAGCAGTTCTTC
CASSLGQYNEQFF
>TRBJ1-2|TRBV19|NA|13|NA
TGTGCCAGTAGTATGGGGCAAAAAGAAGGCTACACCTTC
CASSMGQKEGYTF
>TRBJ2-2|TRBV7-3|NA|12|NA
TGTGCCAGCAAAACGAACACCGGGGAGCTGTTTTTT
CASKTNTGELFF
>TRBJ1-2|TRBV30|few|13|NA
TGTGCCTGGAGTATCGGACAGTCCTATGGCTACACCTTC
CAWSIGQSYGYTF
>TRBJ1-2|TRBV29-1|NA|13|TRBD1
TGCAGCGTTGGGAGGATCCAGGGGGATGGCTACACCTTC
CSVGRIQGDGYTF
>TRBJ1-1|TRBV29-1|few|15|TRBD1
TGCAGCGTTGTCAAACAGGGGGCCGGTAACACTGAAGCTTTCTTT
CSVVKQGAGNTEAFF
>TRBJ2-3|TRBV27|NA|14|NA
TGTGCCAGCAGTTTATTTCGGGGCGCAGATACGCAGTATTTT
CASSLFRGADTQYF
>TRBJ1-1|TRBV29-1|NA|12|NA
TGCAGCGCCGGACGCAGGGAGAGTGAAGCTTTCTTT
CSAGRRESEAFF
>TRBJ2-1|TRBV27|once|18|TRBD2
TGTGCCAGCAGTTTATCCAGGGTGAAGCGGGGAGGATACAATGAGCAGTTCTTC
CASSLSRVKRGGYNEQFF
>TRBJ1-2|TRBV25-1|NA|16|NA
TGTGCCAGCAGTGACTCCGGGCCAAGATCGGACTATGGCTACACCTTC
CASSDSGPRSDYGYTF
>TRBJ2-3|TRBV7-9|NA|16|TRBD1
TGTGCCAGCAGCTTAGCCGGGACAGGGAGTGCAGATACGCAGTATTTT
CASSLAGTGSADTQYF
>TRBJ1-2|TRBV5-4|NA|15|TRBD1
TGTGCCAGCAGTCACGGACAGGGTAGAGGCTATGGCTACACCTTC
CASSHGQGRGYGYTF
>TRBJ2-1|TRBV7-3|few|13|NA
TGTGCCAGCAGCTTGCCAGGGGGGAATGAGCAGTTCTTC
CASSLPGGNEQFF
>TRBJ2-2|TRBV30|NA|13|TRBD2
TGTGCCTGGAGTGAGCGGGGGCACGGGGAGCTGTTTTTT
CAWSERGHGELFF
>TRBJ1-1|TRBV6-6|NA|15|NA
TGTGCCAGCAGGTACCAAGATTACAGGGCCCTTGAAGCTTTCTTT
CASRYQDYRALEAFF
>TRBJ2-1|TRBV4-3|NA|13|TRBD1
TGCGCCAGCAGCCAGATACAGGGGAATGAGCAGTTCTTC
CASSQIQGNEQFF
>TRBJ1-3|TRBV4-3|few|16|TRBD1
TGCGCCAGCAGCCAATCGGGACAGGGGACAGGAAACACCATATATTTT
CASSQSGQGTGNTIYF
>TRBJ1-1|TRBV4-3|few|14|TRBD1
TGCGCCAGCAGCCAAATACAGGGGGGCACTGAAGCTTTCTTT
CASSQIQGGTEAFF
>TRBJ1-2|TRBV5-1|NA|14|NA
TGCGCCAGCAGCTTTGACAGGACCAACTATGGCTACACCTTC
CASSFDRTNYGYTF
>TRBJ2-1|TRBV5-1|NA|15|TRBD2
TGCGCCAGCAGCTTGCTAGCGGGGGACGGAAATGAGCAGTTCTTC
CASSLLAGDGNEQFF
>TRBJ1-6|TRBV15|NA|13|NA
TGTGCCACCAGCCCAGTCCTCGAATCACCCCTCCACTTT
CATSPVLESPLHF